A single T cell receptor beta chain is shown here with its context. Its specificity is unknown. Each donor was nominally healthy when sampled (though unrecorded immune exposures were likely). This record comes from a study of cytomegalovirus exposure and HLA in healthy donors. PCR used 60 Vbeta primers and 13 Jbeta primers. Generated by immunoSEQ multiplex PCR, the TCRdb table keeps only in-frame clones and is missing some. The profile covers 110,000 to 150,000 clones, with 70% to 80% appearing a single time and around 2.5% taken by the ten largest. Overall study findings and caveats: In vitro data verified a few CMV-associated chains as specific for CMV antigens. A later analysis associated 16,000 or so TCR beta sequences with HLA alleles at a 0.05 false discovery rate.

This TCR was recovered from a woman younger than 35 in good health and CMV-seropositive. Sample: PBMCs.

CDR3 sequence (DNA): TGTGCCAGCAGTGAATCTGGGGGGTTTAGCAATCAGCCCCAGCATTTT. This encodes CASSESGGFSNQPQHF. The gene calls are TRBV25-1 and TRBJ1-5; D perhaps matches TRBD1 (5 bases). Germline-derived CDR1 and CDR2 are MGHDK and SYGVNS. V was pared by 1 base and J by 0 bases, with 10 bases between. This CDR3 region has 16 residues.